Listed below are T cell receptor beta chains from one sample, sequenced in a study of blood T cell repertoires in COVID-19. TCRdb keeps only in-frame clones here, not all; method: immunoSEQ multiplex PCR. The sample includes 35,000 to 50,000 clones, 82% of them seen just once. Source material: peripheral blood. These receptors all stem from a woman in her seventies with acute or convalescent COVID-19. Each CDR3 is given with its conserved first and last residue. A D gene is named only where the DNA matches it firmly. Size values are once, few and many counts, or a class for expanded clones, and some rows have none.

clone size	D gene	V gene	J gene	CDR3 DNA	CDR3 protein
-	-	TRBV19	TRBJ2-7	TGTGCCAGTAGTCTACGTCCAGGAAAACCCTACGAGCAGTACTTC	CASSLRPGKPYEQYF
-	-	TRBV5-6	TRBJ2-3	TGTGCCAGCAGCTTGCAGGGCCTCTACACAGATACGCAGTATTTT	CASSLQGLYTDTQYF
-	TRBD2	TRBV30	TRBJ2-7	TGTGCCTGGAGCCGGGGAGCGGGAGGCATTTACGAGCAGTACTTC	CAWSRGAGGIYEQYF
-	-	TRBV2	TRBJ2-7	TGTGCCTCAGGTACAGGGAAGAAGCACGAGCAGTACTTC	CASGTGKKHEQYF
-	TRBD1	TRBV6-5	TRBJ2-7	TGTGCCAGCAGTTACTCGAGGGGGCAGGCCTACGAGCAGTACTTC	CASSYSRGQAYEQYF
-	TRBD1	TRBV28	TRBJ1-5	TGTGCCAGCAGTTTCGACAGGGGTTACAGCAATCAGCCCCAGCATTTT	CASSFDRGYSNQPQHF
-	TRBD2	TRBV5-1	TRBJ2-7	TGCGCCAGCAGCTTGGCCGGGGGGATAGTCCGACCCTACGAGCAGTACTTC	CASSLAGGIVRPYEQYF
-	TRBD1	TRBV6-5	TRBJ1-2	TGTGCCAGCGGCCAGGGGGCAGGTGGCTACACCTTC	CASGQGAGGYTF
-	TRBD2	TRBV5-1	TRBJ2-3	TGCGCCAGCAGCCCGACGGGAGGGCTAAATACGCAGTATTTT	CASSPTGGLNTQYF
-	TRBD2	TRBV15	TRBJ2-3	TGTGCCACCAGCAGAGACCTTCCTAGCGGGATTCAGGATACGCAGTATTTT	CATSRDLPSGIQDTQYF
-	-	TRBV6-5	TRBJ2-1	TGTGCCAGCAGCAACGGACTAATCCCCTACAATGAGCAGTTCTTC	CASSNGLIPYNEQFF
-	TRBD2	TRBV7-6	TRBJ2-1	TGTGCCAGCAGCTCGAGAATAGCGGGAGGGAACAATGAGCAGTTCTTC	CASSSRIAGGNNEQFF
-	-	TRBV25-1	TRBJ1-1	TGTGCCAGCAGTGACGGGGAGAACACTGAAGCTTTCTTT	CASSDGENTEAFF
-	-	TRBV5-1	TRBJ2-7	TGCGCCAGTAGCGGAGGAGGGGCGGGCTACGAGCAGTACTTC	CASSGGGAGYEQYF
-	-	TRBV15	TRBJ2-7	TGTGCCACCAGCAGAGATCGGAGGGACCTCTACTACGAGCAGTACTTC	CATSRDRRDLYYEQYF
-	-	TRBV3-1/TRBV3-2	TRBJ2-1	TGTGCCAGCAGCCAAGCCGAGGGAGGCGAGCAGTTCTTC	CASSQAEGGEQFF
-	-	TRBV7-9	TRBJ1-6	TGTGCCAGCAGCTTGGGGGGTATAGTAGCACCCCTCCACTTT	CASSLGGIVAPLHF
few	-	TRBV6-6	TRBJ2-7	TGTGCCAGCGCCGAAGCACAGATTTTCCCCTACGAGCAGTACTTC	CASAEAQIFPYEQYF
-	TRBD2	TRBV6-5	TRBJ2-1	TGTGCCAGCACTGTGACTAGCGGGACGTTGGATGAGCAGTTCTTC	CASTVTSGTLDEQFF
-	TRBD1	TRBV3-1/TRBV3-2	TRBJ2-3	TGTGCCAGCAGCCTCCAGGACAGGGCTAGCACAGATACGCAGTATTTT	CASSLQDRASTDTQYF
-	TRBD2	TRBV4-3	TRBJ2-3	TGCGCCAGCAGCCAAGACCGCAGTCCCGGGACTAGGTTCACAGATACGCAGTATTTT	CASSQDRSPGTRFTDTQYF
-	TRBD1	TRBV7-9	TRBJ2-7	TGTGCCAGCAGCAAACAGGGGGCCCTGAACTCCTACGAGCAGTACTTC	CASSKQGALNSYEQYF
-	TRBD2	TRBV5-1	TRBJ2-5	TGCGCCAGCAGCGCCGGGACTACCAGGGAGACCCAGTACTTC	CASSAGTTRETQYF
-	-	TRBV7-6	TRBJ2-3	TGTGCCAGCAGCTTAGTTAGGTCAGGGAGCACAGATACGCAGTATTTT	CASSLVRSGSTDTQYF
few	TRBD1	TRBV11-3	TRBJ2-5	TGTGCCAGCAGCCTACACGCCGGACAGGGTGAAGAGACCCAGTACTTC	CASSLHAGQGEETQYF
-	-	TRBV10-1	TRBJ2-7	TGCGCCAGCAGTGACCCCAGTGAATTTTCCGAGCAGTACTTC	CASSDPSEFSEQYF
-	TRBD1	TRBV30	TRBJ2-7	TGTGCCTGGAACCGGGACAGGGCGTCCAACGAGCAGTACTTC	CAWNRDRASNEQYF
-	TRBD2	TRBV6-1	TRBJ2-1	TGTGCCAGCAGTGAATCTGGCGGGAGAGTCAAGTATGAGCAGTTCTTC	CASSESGGRVKYEQFF
-	TRBD2	TRBV10-3	TRBJ2-7	TGTGCCATCAGTACTACCGGGGGGTCTGAAGAGCAGTACTTC	CAISTTGGSEEQYF
once	-	TRBV7-2	TRBJ1-2	TGTGCCAGCAGCTTTCCAGGGACTCAGAGCACCTTC	CASSFPGTQSTF
-	TRBD2	TRBV7-6	TRBJ2-2	TGTGCCGTCAGCGGCCTAGCGGGGCTCAACACCGGGGAGCTGTTTTTT	CAVSGLAGLNTGELFF
few	TRBD2	TRBV7-9	TRBJ2-1	TGTGCCAGCAGCTCGACTAGCGGAGAGCAGTTCTTC	CASSSTSGEQFF
-	TRBD2	TRBV7-2	TRBJ2-1	TGTGCCAGCAGACTAGCGGGAGGGAACTACAATGAGCAGTTCTTC	CASRLAGGNYNEQFF
-	-	TRBV11-2	TRBJ2-2	TGTGCCAGCAGCTTTGGGGGGTTCACCGGGGAGCTGTTTTTT	CASSFGGFTGELFF
-	TRBD1	TRBV4-1	TRBJ1-4	TGCGCCAGCAGCCAACCGACCAGGGGGCTGGTTAATGAAAAACTGTTTTTT	CASSQPTRGLVNEKLFF
-	TRBD1	TRBV5-1	TRBJ2-3	TGCGCCAGCACCTCGGGACAGGTCACAGATACGCAGTATTTT	CASTSGQVTDTQYF
-	TRBD2	TRBV3-1/TRBV3-2	TRBJ2-3	TGTGCCAGCAGCCAAGAGGTAGCACTAGCGGGAGGTCCGAGAGATACGCAGTATTTT	CASSQEVALAGGPRDTQYF
few	-	TRBV6-1	TRBJ2-4	TGTGCCAGCAGTGAAGCGCTAGGAGTTAAAAACATTCAGTACTTC	CASSEALGVKNIQYF
-	TRBD1	TRBV29-1	TRBJ1-1	TGCAGCGTTTCAGGGGGAGGCACTGAAGCTTTCTTT	CSVSGGGTEAFF
-	TRBD1	TRBV6-5	TRBJ1-5	TGTGCCAGCATCCTACAGGGGATGGCCAATCAGCCCCAGCATTTT	CASILQGMANQPQHF
once	TRBD1	TRBV28	TRBJ2-7	TGTGCCAGCAGGTCTCCCGGGACAGGGGGCTACGAGCAGTACTTC	CASRSPGTGGYEQYF
once	TRBD1	TRBV15	TRBJ2-7	TGTGCCACCAGCAGAGATGTCAGGGGGGAGCAGTACTTC	CATSRDVRGEQYF
-	TRBD1	TRBV7-2	TRBJ2-5	TGTGCCAGCAGCGTCGGGACAGGGCGACAAGAGACCCAGTACTTC	CASSVGTGRQETQYF
-	TRBD1	TRBV28	TRBJ1-2	TGTGCCAGCAGTGGGGGAAAGACAGGGTGGACCTATGGCTACACCTTC	CASSGGKTGWTYGYTF
-	-	TRBV5-4	TRBJ2-3	TGTGCCAGCAGCTCCTTTAGCGGTAGCACAGATACGCAGTATTTT	CASSSFSGSTDTQYF
once	-	TRBV6-5	TRBJ1-2	TGTGCCAGCAGTTCACAGGGTTTACCCCTGGGCTACACCTTC	CASSSQGLPLGYTF